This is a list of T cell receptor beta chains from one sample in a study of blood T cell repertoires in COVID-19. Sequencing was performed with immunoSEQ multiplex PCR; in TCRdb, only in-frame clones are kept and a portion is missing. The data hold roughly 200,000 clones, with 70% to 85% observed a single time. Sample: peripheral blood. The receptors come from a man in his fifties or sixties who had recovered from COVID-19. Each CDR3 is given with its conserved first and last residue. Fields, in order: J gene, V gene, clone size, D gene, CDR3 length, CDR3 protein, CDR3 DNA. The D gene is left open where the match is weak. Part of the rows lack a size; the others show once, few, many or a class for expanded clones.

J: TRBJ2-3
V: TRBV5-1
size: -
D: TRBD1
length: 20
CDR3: CASSLAATGRGNRDTDTQYF
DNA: TGCGCCAGCAGCTTGGCCGCAACGGGCAGGGGGAATCGTGACACAGATACGCAGTATTTT

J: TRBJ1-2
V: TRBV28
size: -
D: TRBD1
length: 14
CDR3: CASSHRGLNYGYTF
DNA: TGTGCCAGCAGCCACAGGGGGCTAAACTATGGCTACACCTTC

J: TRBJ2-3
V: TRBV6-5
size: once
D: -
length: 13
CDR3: CASSYLRSDTQYF
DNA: TGTGCCAGCAGTTACCTCCGGTCAGATACGCAGTATTTT

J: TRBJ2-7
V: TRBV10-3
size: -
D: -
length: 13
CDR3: CAIIEFQGGEQYF
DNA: TGTGCCATCATCGAGTTTCAGGGTGGCGAGCAGTACTTC

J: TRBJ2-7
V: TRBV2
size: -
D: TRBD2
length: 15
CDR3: CASSEGTSGRYEQYF
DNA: TGTGCCAGCAGTGAAGGGACTAGCGGGAGATACGAGCAGTACTTC

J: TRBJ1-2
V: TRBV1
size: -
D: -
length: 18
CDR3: CTSSQDFRGWQPNYGYTF
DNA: TGCACCAGCAGCCAAGATTTCAGAGGGTGGCAGCCCAACTATGGCTACACCTTC

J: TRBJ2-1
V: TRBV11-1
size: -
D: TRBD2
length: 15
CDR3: CASSLSSGGYNEQFF
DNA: TGTGCCAGCAGCTTGTCTAGCGGGGGGTACAATGAGCAGTTCTTC

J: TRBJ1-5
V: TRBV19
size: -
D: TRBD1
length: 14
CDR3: CASRRQGPNQPQHF
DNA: TGTGCCAGTAGACGACAGGGCCCCAATCAGCCCCAGCATTTT

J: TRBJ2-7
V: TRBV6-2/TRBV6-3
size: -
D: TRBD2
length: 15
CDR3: CASSYSASGAREQYF
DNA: TGTGCCAGCAGTTACTCGGCTAGCGGGGCGCGCGAGCAGTACTTC

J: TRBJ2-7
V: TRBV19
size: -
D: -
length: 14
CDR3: CASSIGRGAYEQYF
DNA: TGTGCCAGTAGTATCGGCAGGGGGGCCTACGAGCAGTACTTC

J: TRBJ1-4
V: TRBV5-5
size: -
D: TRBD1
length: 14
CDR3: CASSRGQDNEKLFF
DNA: TGTGCCAGCAGCCGGGGACAGGATAATGAAAAACTGTTTTTT

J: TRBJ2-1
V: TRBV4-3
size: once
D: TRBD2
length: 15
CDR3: CASSQVLAGAGEQFF
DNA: TGCGCCAGCAGCCAAGTGCTAGCGGGAGCGGGTGAGCAGTTCTTC

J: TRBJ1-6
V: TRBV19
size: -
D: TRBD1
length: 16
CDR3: CASSILGQGDNSPLHF
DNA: TGTGCCAGTAGTATACTCGGACAGGGGGACAATTCACCCCTCCACTTT

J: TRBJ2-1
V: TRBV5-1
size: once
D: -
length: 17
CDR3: CASSPGQGSAGGSEQFF
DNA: TGCGCCAGCAGCCCCGGACAGGGGTCAGCGGGAGGATCTGAGCAGTTCTTC

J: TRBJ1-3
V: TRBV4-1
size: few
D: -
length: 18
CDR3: CASSQESIKASSGNTIYF
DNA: TGCGCCAGCAGCCAAGAATCGATAAAAGCGAGCTCTGGAAACACCATATATTTT

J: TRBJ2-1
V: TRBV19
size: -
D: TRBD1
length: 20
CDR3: CASSSGTGGVAGSSYNEQFF
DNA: TGTGCCAGTAGTTCAGGGACAGGGGGAGTAGCGGGAAGCTCCTACAATGAGCAGTTCTTC

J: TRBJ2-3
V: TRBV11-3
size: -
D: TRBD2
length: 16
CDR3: CASSLAGGSDTDTQYF
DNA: TGTGCCAGCAGCTTAGCGGGAGGGTCCGACACAGATACGCAGTATTTT

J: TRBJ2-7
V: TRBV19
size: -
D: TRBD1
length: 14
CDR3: CASRTGTGGYEQYF
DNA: TGTGCCAGTAGAACCGGGACAGGAGGCTACGAGCAGTACTTC

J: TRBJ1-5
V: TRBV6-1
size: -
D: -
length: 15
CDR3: CASSEGRYRNQPQHF
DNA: TGTGCCAGCAGTGAAGGCCGCTACCGAAATCAGCCCCAGCATTTT

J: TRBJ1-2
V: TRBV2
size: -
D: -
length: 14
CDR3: CASSEFTANYGYTF
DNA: TGTGCCAGCAGTGAATTTACGGCTAACTATGGCTACACCTTC

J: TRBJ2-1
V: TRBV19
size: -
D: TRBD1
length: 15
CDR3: CASRPGTGAQDEQFF
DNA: TGTGCCAGTAGACCCGGGACAGGGGCGCAAGATGAGCAGTTCTTC

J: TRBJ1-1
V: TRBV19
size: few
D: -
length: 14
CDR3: CASRPQAPLSEAFF
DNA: TGTGCCAGTAGACCCCAGGCCCCTCTGTCTGAAGCTTTCTTT

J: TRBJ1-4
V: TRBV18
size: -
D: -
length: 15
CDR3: CASSSWDDGGEKLFF
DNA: TGTGCCAGCTCATCTTGGGACGACGGGGGAGAAAAACTGTTTTTT

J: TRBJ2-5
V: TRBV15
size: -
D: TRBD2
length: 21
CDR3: CATSRANPKRTSGSILKTQYF
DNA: TGTGCCACCAGCAGAGCCAATCCAAAAAGAACTAGCGGGAGTATCTTGAAGACCCAGTACTTC

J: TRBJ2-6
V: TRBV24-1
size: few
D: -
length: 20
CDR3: CATSDLFFGRGRSGANVLTF
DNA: TGTGCCACCAGTGATTTGTTTTTCGGCAGGGGTCGGTCTGGGGCCAACGTCCTGACTTTC

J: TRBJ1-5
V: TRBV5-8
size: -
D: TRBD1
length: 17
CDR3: CVSSHRAGTGDNQPQHF
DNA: TGTGTCAGCAGCCACAGAGCCGGGACAGGGGACAATCAGCCCCAGCATTTT

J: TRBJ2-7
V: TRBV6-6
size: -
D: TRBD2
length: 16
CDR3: CASSGGVAGVSYEQYF
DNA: TGTGCCAGCAGTGGGGGGGTAGCGGGGGTCTCCTACGAGCAGTACTTC

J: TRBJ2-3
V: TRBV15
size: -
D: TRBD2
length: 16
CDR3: CATTLWLAGTSDTQYF
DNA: TGTGCCACCACATTGTGGCTAGCGGGAACGTCGGATACGCAGTATTTT

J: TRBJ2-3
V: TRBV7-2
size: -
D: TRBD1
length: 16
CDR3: CASSLAGTGRADTQYF
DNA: TGTGCCAGCAGCTTAGCCGGGACAGGGAGAGCAGATACGCAGTATTTT

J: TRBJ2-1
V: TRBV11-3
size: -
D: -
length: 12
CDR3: CASSSGDNEQFF
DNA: TGTGCCAGCAGCTCCGGGGACAATGAGCAGTTCTTC

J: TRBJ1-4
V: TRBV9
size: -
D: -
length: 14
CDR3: CASSVFATNEKLFF
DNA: TGTGCCAGCAGCGTATTCGCGACTAATGAAAAACTGTTTTTT

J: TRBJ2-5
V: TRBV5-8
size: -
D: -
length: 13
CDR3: CATTRRVFETQYF
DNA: TGTGCCACCACCAGGAGGGTATTCGAGACCCAGTACTTC

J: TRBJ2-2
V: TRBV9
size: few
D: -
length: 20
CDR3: CASSVATTFGSDTYTGELFF
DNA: TGTGCCAGCAGCGTAGCTACGACCTTTGGTAGCGACACATACACCGGGGAGCTGTTTTTT

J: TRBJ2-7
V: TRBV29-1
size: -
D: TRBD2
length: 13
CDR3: CSVWGGSDLGQYF
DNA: TGCAGCGTTTGGGGAGGGTCCGACCTAGGGCAGTACTTC

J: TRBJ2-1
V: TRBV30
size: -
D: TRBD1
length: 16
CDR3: CAWSSYLGGGYNEQFF
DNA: TGTGCCTGGAGCTCTTATCTAGGGGGCGGTTACAATGAGCAGTTCTTC

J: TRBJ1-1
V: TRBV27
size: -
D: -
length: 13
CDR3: CASSDTLNTEAFF
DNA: TGTGCCAGCAGTGACACCTTGAACACTGAAGCTTTCTTT

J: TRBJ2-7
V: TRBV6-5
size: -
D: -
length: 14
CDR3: CASSIFKLHHEQYF
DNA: TGTGCCAGCAGTATCTTTAAACTACACCACGAGCAGTACTTC

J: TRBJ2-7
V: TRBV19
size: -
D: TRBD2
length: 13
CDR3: CASGLAPELEQYF
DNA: TGTGCCAGCGGACTAGCACCCGAGCTCGAGCAGTACTTC

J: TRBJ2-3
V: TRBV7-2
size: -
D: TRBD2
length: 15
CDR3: CASSSPGLDADTQYF
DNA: TGTGCCAGCAGCTCCCCGGGACTAGATGCAGATACGCAGTATTTT

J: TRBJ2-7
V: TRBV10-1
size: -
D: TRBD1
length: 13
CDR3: CASSEGQGHEQYF
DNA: TGCGCCAGCAGTGAGGGACAGGGCCACGAGCAGTACTTC

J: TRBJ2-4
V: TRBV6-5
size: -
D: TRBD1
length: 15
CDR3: CASRYRGLAKNIQYF
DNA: TGTGCCAGCAGATACAGGGGGCTAGCCAAAAACATTCAGTACTTC

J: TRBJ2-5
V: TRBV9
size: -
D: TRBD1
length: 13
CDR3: CASSVTGEETQYF
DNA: TGTGCCAGCAGCGTAACAGGGGAAGAGACCCAGTACTTC

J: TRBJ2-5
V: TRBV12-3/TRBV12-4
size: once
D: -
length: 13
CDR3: CASSSTRRETQYF
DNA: TGTGCCAGCAGTTCAACTAGAAGAGAGACCCAGTACTTC

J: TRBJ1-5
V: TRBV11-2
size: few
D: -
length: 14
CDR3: CASSPQGGNQPQHF
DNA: TGTGCCAGCAGCCCACAGGGTGGCAATCAGCCCCAGCATTTT

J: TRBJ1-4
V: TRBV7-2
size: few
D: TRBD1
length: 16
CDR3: CASCTHTGGIVEKLFF
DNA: TGTGCCAGTTGTACCCATACAGGGGGCATTGTTGAAAAACTGTTTTTT

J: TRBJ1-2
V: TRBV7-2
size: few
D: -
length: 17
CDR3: CASSFGWAGPANYGYTF
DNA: TGTGCCAGCAGCTTCGGTTGGGCAGGGCCAGCTAACTATGGCTACACCTTC

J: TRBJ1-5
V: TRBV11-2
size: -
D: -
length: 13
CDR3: CASSSDRDQPQHF
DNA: TGTGCCAGCAGCTCGGACAGAGATCAGCCCCAGCATTTT

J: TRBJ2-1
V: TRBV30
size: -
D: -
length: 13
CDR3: CASHTSSYNEQFF
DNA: TGTGCCTCCCACACTAGCTCCTACAATGAGCAGTTCTTC

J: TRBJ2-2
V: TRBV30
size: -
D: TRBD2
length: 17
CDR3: CACPGLATLAGTGELFF
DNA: TGTGCCTGTCCGGGACTAGCGACTCTTGCGGGGACCGGGGAGCTGTTTTTT

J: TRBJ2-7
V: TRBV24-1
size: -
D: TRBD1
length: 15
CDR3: CATSPDRPFAYEQYF
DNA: TGTGCCACCAGCCCGGACAGGCCCTTTGCCTACGAGCAGTACTTC

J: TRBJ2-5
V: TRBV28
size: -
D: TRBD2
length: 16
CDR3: CASSFNAGGPGETQYF
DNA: TGTGCCAGCAGTTTTAATGCGGGAGGGCCGGGGGAGACCCAGTACTTC

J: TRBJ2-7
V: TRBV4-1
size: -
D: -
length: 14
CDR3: CASRRGQEGPREYF
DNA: TGCGCCAGCAGGCGGGGTCAAGAGGGCCCGCGGGAGTACTTC

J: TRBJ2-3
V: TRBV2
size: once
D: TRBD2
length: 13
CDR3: CARGTSNTDTQYF
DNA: TGTGCCAGAGGGACTAGCAACACAGATACGCAGTATTTT